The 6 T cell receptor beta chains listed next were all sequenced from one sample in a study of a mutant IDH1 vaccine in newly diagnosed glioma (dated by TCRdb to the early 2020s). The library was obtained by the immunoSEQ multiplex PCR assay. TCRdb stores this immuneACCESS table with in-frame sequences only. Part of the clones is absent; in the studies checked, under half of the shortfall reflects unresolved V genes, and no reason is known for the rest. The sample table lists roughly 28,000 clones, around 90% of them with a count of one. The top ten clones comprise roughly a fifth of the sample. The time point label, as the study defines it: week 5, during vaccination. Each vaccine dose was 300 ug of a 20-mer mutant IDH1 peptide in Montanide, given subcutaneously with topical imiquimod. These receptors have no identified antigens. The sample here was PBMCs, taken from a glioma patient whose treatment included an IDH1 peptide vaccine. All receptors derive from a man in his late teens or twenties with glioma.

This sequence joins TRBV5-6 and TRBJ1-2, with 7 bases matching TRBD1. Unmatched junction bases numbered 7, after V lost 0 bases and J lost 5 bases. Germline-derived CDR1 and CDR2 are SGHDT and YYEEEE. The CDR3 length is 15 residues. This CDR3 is CASSLGDSHFYGYTF. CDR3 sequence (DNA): TGTGCCAGCAGCTTGGGGGACAGTCATTTTTATGGCTACACCTTC. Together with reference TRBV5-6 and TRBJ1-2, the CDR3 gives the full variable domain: DAGVTQSPTHLIKTRGQQVTLRCSPKSGHDTVSWYQQALGQGPQFIFQYYEEEERQRGNFPDRFSGHQFPNYSSELNVNALLLGDSALYLCASSLGDSHFYGYTFGSGTRLTVV.

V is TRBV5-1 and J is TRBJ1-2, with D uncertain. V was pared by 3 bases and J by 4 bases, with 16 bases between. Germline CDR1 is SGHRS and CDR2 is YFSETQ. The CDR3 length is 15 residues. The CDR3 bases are TGCGCCAGCAGCTCCGGACCGGACGGGAGCTATGGCTACACCTTC. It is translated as CASSSGPDGSYGYTF.

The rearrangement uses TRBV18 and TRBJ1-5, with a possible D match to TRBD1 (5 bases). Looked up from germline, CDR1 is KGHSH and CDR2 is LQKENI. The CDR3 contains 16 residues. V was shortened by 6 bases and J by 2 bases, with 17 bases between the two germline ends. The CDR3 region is CASSPAGVGGNQPQHF. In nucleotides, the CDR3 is TGTGCCAGCTCTCCCGCGGGGGTAGGGGGCAATCAGCCCCAGCATTTT.

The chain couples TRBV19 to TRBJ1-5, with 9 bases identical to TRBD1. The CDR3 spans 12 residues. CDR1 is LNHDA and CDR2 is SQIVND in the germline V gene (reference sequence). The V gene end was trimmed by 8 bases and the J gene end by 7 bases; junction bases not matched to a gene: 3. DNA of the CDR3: TGTGCCAGTGGACAGGGGCAACAGCCCCAGCATTTT. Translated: CASGQGQQPQHF.

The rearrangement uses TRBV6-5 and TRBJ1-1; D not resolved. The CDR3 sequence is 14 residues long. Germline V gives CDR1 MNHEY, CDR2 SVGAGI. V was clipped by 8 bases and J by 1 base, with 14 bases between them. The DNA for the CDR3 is TGTGCCAGCTCCTTTTCGCGGCGGAACACTGAAGCTTTCTTT. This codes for CASSFSRRNTEAFF.

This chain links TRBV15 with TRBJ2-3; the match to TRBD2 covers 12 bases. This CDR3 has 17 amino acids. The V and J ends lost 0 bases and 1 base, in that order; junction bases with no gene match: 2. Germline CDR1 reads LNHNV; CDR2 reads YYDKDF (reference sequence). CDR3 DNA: TGTGCCACCAGCAGAGAGACTAGCGGGAGAGGCACAGATACGCAGTATTTT. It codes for CATSRETSGRGTDTQYF.